This TCR beta chain was recovered during a study of blood T cell repertoires in COVID-19. The overall study: Donors in the United States, Italy and Spain gave samples during acute or convalescent COVID-19.

A few counts support this clone. Some clones are missing from TCRdb's copy, which holds only in-frame ones; the method was immunoSEQ multiplex PCR. The table includes about 250,000 clones, 85% to 90% detected once. The V gene's germline CDR1 is KGHSH and CDR2 LQKENI. This CDR3 is built from 15 residues. V shed 2 bases, J shed 5 bases, and the junction held 5 bases outside the gene matches. This chain joins TRBV18 and TRBJ1-5, with TRBD1 matching over 8 bases. The receptor's source is an elderly man with acute or convalescent COVID-19. The sequencing sample was made of peripheral blood. The CDR3 is CASSPTGGRYQPQHF. The CDR3 nucleotides are TGTGCCAGCTCACCAACAGGGGGGCGGTATCAGCCCCAGCATTTT.